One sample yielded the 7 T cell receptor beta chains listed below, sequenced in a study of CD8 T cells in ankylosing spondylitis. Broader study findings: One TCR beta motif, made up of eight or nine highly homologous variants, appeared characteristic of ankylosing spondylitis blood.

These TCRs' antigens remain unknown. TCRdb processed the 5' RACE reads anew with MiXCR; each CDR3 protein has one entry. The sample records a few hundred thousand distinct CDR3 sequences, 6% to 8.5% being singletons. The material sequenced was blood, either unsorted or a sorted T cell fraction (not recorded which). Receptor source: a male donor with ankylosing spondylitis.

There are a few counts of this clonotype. CDR3 DNA sequence: TGTGCCAGTCGACAGGGGGCGGTTGAGCAGTTCTTC. Translation: CASRQGAVEQFF. The rearrangement links TRBV19 to TRBJ2-1, with TRBD1 identical over 10 bases. V lost 8 bases and J lost 9; bases outside the gene matches: 4. The CDR3 loop spans 12 amino acids. CDR1 and CDR2 (germline): LNHDA, SQIVND (reference sequence).

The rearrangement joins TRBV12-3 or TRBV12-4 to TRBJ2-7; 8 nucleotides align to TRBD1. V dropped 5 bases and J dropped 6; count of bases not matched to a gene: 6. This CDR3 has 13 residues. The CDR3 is CASSTSTGAEQYF. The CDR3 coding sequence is TGTGCCAGCAGTACCTCGACAGGGGCCGAGCAGTACTTC.

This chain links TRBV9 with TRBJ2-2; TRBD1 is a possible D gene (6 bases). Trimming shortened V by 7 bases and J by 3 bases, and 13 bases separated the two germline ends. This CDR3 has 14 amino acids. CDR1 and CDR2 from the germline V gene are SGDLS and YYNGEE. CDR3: CASGAGAYTGELFF. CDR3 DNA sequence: TGTGCCAGCGGGGCAGGGGCGTACACCGGGGAGCTGTTTTTT.

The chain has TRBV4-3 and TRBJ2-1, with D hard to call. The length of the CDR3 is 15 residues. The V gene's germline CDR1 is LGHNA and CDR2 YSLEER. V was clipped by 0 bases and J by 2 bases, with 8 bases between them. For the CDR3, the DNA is TGCGCCAGCAGCCAAGATTGGGGTGCCTACAATGAGCAGTTCTTC. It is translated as CASSQDWGAYNEQFF.

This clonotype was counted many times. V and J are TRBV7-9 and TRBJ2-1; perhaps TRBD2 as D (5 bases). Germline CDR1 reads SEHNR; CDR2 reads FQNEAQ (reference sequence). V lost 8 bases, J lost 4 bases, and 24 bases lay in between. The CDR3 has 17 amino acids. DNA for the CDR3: TGTGCCAGCGCACCCACGGGAACCCCGATGGGGTACAATGAGCAGTTCTTC. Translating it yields CASAPTGTPMGYNEQFF.

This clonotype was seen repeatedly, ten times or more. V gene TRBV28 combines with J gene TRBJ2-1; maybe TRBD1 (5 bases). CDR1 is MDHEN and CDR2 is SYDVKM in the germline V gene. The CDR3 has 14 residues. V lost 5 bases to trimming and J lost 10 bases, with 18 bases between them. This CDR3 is CASSVDQGIGEQFF. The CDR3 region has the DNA TGTGCCAGCAGTGTCGATCAGGGTATAGGAGAGCAGTTCTTC.

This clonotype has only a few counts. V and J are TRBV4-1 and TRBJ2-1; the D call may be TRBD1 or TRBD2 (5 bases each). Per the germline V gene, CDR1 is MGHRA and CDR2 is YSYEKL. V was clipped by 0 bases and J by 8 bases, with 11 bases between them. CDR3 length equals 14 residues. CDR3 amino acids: CASSQEWGIYEQFF. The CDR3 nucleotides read TGCGCCAGCAGCCAAGAATGGGGGATTTATGAGCAGTTCTTC.